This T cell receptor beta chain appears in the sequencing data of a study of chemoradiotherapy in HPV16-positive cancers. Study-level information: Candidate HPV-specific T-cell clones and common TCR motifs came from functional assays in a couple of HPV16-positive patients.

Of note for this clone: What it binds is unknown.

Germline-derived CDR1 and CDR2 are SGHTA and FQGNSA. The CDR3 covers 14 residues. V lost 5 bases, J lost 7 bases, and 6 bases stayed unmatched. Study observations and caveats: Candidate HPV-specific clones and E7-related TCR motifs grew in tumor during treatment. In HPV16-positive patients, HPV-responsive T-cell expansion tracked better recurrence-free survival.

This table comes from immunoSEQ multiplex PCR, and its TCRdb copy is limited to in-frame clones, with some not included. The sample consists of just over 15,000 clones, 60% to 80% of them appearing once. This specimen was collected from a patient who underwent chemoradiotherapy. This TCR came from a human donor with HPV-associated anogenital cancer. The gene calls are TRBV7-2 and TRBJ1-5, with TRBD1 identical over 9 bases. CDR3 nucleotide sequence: TGTGCCAGCAGCGCAACAGGGGGCAGGCAGCCCCAGCATTTT. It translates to CASSATGGRQPQHF.